This T cell receptor beta chain was sequenced for a study of Graves' ophthalmopathy and Graves' hyperthyroidism. This CDR3 has 15 residues. With V trimmed by 2 bases and J by 8 bases, 6 bases remained unmatched. Germline V gene data show CDR1 as MNHEY and CDR2 as SVGAGI. General observations from the study: Blood also contained most of the expanded thyroid clonotypes above 0.001 frequency.

Stable hyperthyroidism referred to disease that showed no ophthalmopathy within 18 months of follow-up. New diagnoses, under 2 months' duration, and ages 18 to 65 characterized the hyperthyroidism patients. Excluded were patients with other autoimmune diseases, uncontrolled infections, pregnancy or lactation. Regarding this clonotype: The antigen is unknown.

Transcripts of RNA were the source for amplifying TCR beta CDR3 regions. Second-round multiplex PCR followed a first-round RT-PCR using HTBI primers. MiXCR, applied by TCRdb to the multiplex PCR reads, yields one record per CDR3 protein. Here the sample spans about 620,000 distinct CDR3 sequences, 20% to 25% being singletons. The chain carries TRBV6-5 and TRBJ2-7; 13 nucleotides agree with TRBD2. The origin of this receptor is a woman between 18 and 29 years old with stable Graves' hyperthyroidism. Some clones in this sample may be carry-over from other donors' samples. What was sequenced was peripheral blood. CDR3 sequence (DNA): TGTGCCAGCAGTTACGGAGGGACTAGCGGGGAGAAGCAGTACTTC. It specifies CASSYGGTSGEKQYF.